Described below is a single T cell receptor (beta chain) sequence and its context. The sample comes from a study of OX40 agonist ivuxolimab in advanced cancers. Clones were read by immunoSEQ multiplex PCR, and TCRdb kept only the in-frame ones, dropping some. The sample comprises about 46,000 clones, roughly 90% of which are singletons, and over 9.5% rests with the top ten. Sequenced here: CD4+ or CD8+ T cells sorted from blood, sampled in a trial of the OX40 agonist ivuxolimab. This receptor was obtained from an adult with an advanced solid tumor such as melanoma, head and neck, liver or kidney cancer.

The CDR3 spells CASSHQWGALPDTQYF. The CDR3 DNA reads as TGTGCCAGCAGCCACCAGTGGGGGGCCCTTCCAGATACGCAGTATTTT. The chain employs TRBV7-2 and TRBJ2-3; D possibly matches TRBD1 or TRBD2 (6 bases each). With 5 bases removed from V and 4 bases from J, the gap between germline ends came to 19 bases. Germline values: CDR1 SGHTA, CDR2 FQGNSA. There are 16 residues in the CDR3.